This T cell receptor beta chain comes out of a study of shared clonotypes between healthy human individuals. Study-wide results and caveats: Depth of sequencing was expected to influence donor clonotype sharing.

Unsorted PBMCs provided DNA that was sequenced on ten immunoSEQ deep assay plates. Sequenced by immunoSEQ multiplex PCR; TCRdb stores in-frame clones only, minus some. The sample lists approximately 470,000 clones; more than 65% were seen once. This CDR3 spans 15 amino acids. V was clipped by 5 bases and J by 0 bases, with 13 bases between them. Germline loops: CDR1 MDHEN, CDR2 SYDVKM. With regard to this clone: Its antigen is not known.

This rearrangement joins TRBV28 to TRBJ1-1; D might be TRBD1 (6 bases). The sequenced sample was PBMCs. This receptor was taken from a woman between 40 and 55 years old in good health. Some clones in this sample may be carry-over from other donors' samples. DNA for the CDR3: TGTGCCAGCAGTCCTACAGGGTTCCTGAACACTGAAGCTTTCTTT. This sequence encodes CASSPTGFLNTEAFF.